This T cell receptor beta chain is drawn from a study of blood T cell repertoires in COVID-19. The overall study: COVID-19 samples, acute and convalescent, were from the United States, Italy and Spain. PBMCs, B-cell-depleted T cells, or T cells provided the cDNA or gDNA that made up the material.

This clone was recorded only once. Original analysis: Reference gene primers were amplified, and this amplification served to estimate nucleated cell counts. The table came from immunoSEQ multiplex PCR; TCRdb's copy has only in-frame clones and leaves some out. D and trimming come from the DNA, and the V and J calls and clone size come from that table. The sample records under 80,000 clones, 70% to 90% being singletons. The sequence came from a human donor in a cohort sampled during active COVID-19. Sequencing was done on a sample of peripheral blood.

The CDR3 here is CASTSRGSDRVNQPQHF. Written as DNA, the CDR3 is TGTGCCAGCACATCGAGGGGATCCGACAGGGTCAATCAGCCCCAGCATTTT. This chain connects TRBV7-8 to TRBJ1-5, with 7 bases lining up with TRBD1. After removal of 7 bases from V and 3 bases from J, the junction contained 15 bases not matched to a gene. Germline loops: CDR1 SGHVS, CDR2 FQNEAQ. This CDR3 spans 17 amino acids. The full variable domain, its missing parts supplied by reference TRBV7-8 and TRBJ1-5, is GAGVSQSPRYKVAKRGQDVALRCDPISGHVSLFWYQQALGQGPEFLTYFQNEAQLDKSGLPSDRFFAERPEGSVSTLKIQRTQQEDSAVYLCASTSRGSDRVNQPQHFGDGTRLSIL.